The rows below give T cell receptor beta chains drawn from one sample of a study of blood T cell repertoires in COVID-19. The method was immunoSEQ multiplex PCR; TCRdb's version includes in-frame clones alone and lacks a portion of them. This sample has roughly 50,000 clones, with over 90% found just once. What was sequenced was peripheral blood. Every receptor here comes from a man aged 45 to 65 with acute or convalescent COVID-19. Both conserved end residues are part of each CDR3. The order of the fields is V gene, clone size, D gene, J gene, CDR3 DNA, CDR3 protein. The D gene is left open where the match is weak. Part of the rows lack a size; the others show once, few, many or a class for expanded clones.

V: TRBV7-8; size: NA; D: TRBD1; J: TRBJ1-5; DNA: TGTGCCAGCAGCTTGGGCCGGGACAGGGCTCAGCCCCAGCATTTT; CDR3: CASSLGRDRAQPQHF
V: TRBV7-9; size: NA; D: TRBD2; J: TRBJ2-7; DNA: TGTGCCAGCAGCTTAGGTAGCGGGAGGGACTACGAGCAGTACTTC; CDR3: CASSLGSGRDYEQYF
V: TRBV10-3; size: NA; D: NA; J: TRBJ1-3; DNA: TGTGCCATCAGTGACCCCGACGGAGTTCGCTCTGGAAACACCATATATTTT; CDR3: CAISDPDGVRSGNTIYF
V: TRBV6-2/TRBV6-3; size: NA; D: TRBD2; J: TRBJ2-1; DNA: TGTGCCAGCAGCAACCATATAGCGGGAGAGCAGTTCTTC; CDR3: CASSNHIAGEQFF
V: TRBV9; size: once; D: NA; J: TRBJ1-1; DNA: TGTGCCAGCAGCGTAGCCAGGATGAACACTGAAGCTTTCTTT; CDR3: CASSVARMNTEAFF
V: TRBV25-1; size: NA; D: TRBD1; J: TRBJ2-7; DNA: TGTGCCAGTAACCGAGGACAGGGGGCGTACGAGCAGTACTTC; CDR3: CASNRGQGAYEQYF
V: TRBV29-1; size: NA; D: NA; J: TRBJ2-6; DNA: TGCAGCGTTGAAGAGACAGGATTGAGCTCTGGGGCCAACGTCCTGACTTTC; CDR3: CSVEETGLSSGANVLTF
V: TRBV3-1/TRBV3-2; size: NA; D: TRBD1; J: TRBJ1-4; DNA: TGTGCCAGCAGTCGACAGGGAACTGAAAAACTGTTTTTT; CDR3: CASSRQGTEKLFF
V: TRBV6-5; size: NA; D: NA; J: TRBJ2-5; DNA: TGTGCCAGCGGGGCCTCAGAGACCCAGTACTTC; CDR3: CASGASETQYF
V: TRBV19; size: few; D: TRBD1; J: TRBJ2-6; DNA: TGTGCCAGTAGCCTTACAGGGGTAGGGGCCAACGTCCTGACTTTC; CDR3: CASSLTGVGANVLTF
V: TRBV10-3; size: NA; D: NA; J: TRBJ2-7; DNA: TGTGCCATCAGTGAGTCGTCCAGGGATTTAACCTACGAGCAGTACTTC; CDR3: CAISESSRDLTYEQYF
V: TRBV19; size: NA; D: NA; J: TRBJ2-6; DNA: TGTGCCAGTAGTATTACCCAGGTCTCGGGGGCCAACGTCCTGACTTTC; CDR3: CASSITQVSGANVLTF
V: TRBV5-1; size: NA; D: NA; J: TRBJ2-3; DNA: TGCGCCAGCAGCTTGACAGGGAGCACAGATACGCAGTATTTT; CDR3: CASSLTGSTDTQYF
V: TRBV2; size: few; D: NA; J: TRBJ2-7; DNA: TGTGCCAGCACCGAGGACAGCTCCTACGAGCAGTACTTC; CDR3: CASTEDSSYEQYF
V: TRBV6-5; size: NA; D: NA; J: TRBJ1-2; DNA: TGTGCCAGCAGTTACGACACCCAAGGCTATGGCTACACCTTC; CDR3: CASSYDTQGYGYTF
V: TRBV4-3; size: few; D: TRBD1; J: TRBJ1-1; DNA: TGCGCCAGCAGCCAGTGGGGACAGGGTGATTCTCAAGCTTTCTTT; CDR3: CASSQWGQGDSQAFF
V: TRBV4-3; size: NA; D: NA; J: TRBJ1-1; DNA: TGCGCCAGCAGCTATACGCCGGGGGGAGGGACTGAAGCTTTCTTT; CDR3: CASSYTPGGGTEAFF
V: TRBV9; size: NA; D: TRBD2; J: TRBJ2-1; DNA: TGTGCCAGCAGCGTAGCTACGGCGGGAGCTGAGCAGTTCTTC; CDR3: CASSVATAGAEQFF
V: TRBV6-5; size: NA; D: NA; J: TRBJ1-1; DNA: TGTGCCAGCAGTTACTCGAGACAGGCGAACACTGAAGCTTTCTTT; CDR3: CASSYSRQANTEAFF
V: TRBV12-5; size: once; D: TRBD1; J: TRBJ2-1; DNA: TGTGCTAGTGGTTGGGACCGGGACAGGCAGTTCTTC; CDR3: CASGWDRDRQFF
V: TRBV29-1; size: NA; D: TRBD1; J: TRBJ2-3; DNA: TGCAGCGTTGAAGGGACAGGAGAGTCAGATACGCAGTATTTT; CDR3: CSVEGTGESDTQYF
V: TRBV29-1; size: NA; D: NA; J: TRBJ1-4; DNA: TGCAGCGTTGCCAGGGCTAATGAAAAACTGTTTTTT; CDR3: CSVARANEKLFF
V: TRBV7-6; size: NA; D: NA; J: TRBJ2-2; DNA: TGTGCCAGCAGCTTATTAGTCAGCGCGAACACCGGGGAGCTGTTTTTT; CDR3: CASSLLVSANTGELFF
V: TRBV5-8; size: NA; D: TRBD1; J: TRBJ2-6; DNA: TGTGCCAGCAGCCCGCGTCCCGGGACAGGGACTGGGGCCAACGTCCTGACTTTC; CDR3: CASSPRPGTGTGANVLTF
V: TRBV6-4; size: NA; D: TRBD1; J: TRBJ1-5; DNA: TGTGCCAGCAGTCCACAGGGGTCGTTAGAACATCAGCCCCAGCATTTT; CDR3: CASSPQGSLEHQPQHF
V: TRBV6-5; size: NA; D: NA; J: TRBJ1-2; DNA: TGTGCCTCCAGCAGAGCGCAGGGGAACTATGGCTACACCTTC; CDR3: CASSRAQGNYGYTF
V: TRBV24-1; size: NA; D: NA; J: TRBJ2-3; DNA: TGTGCCACCAGTGATTCAGGGGTGGGGGCAGATACGCAGTATTTT; CDR3: CATSDSGVGADTQYF
V: TRBV12-5; size: NA; D: NA; J: TRBJ2-3; DNA: TGTGCTAGTGGCCCCGGACAGGACAGCGGGAGAGGAAGGGGCACAGATACGCAGTATTTT; CDR3: CASGPGQDSGRGRGTDTQYF
V: TRBV11-2; size: NA; D: TRBD1; J: TRBJ2-5; DNA: TGTGCCAGCAGCCCAACCGGGACAGACCAAGAGACCCAGTACTTC; CDR3: CASSPTGTDQETQYF
V: TRBV30; size: NA; D: NA; J: TRBJ1-3; DNA: TGTGCCTGGATCCAGGGCTCTGGAAACACCATATATTTT; CDR3: CAWIQGSGNTIYF
V: TRBV3-1/TRBV3-2; size: few; D: NA; J: TRBJ1-3; DNA: TGTGCCAGCAGCCAAGTCAGGGATAGAAACACCATATATTTT; CDR3: CASSQVRDRNTIYF
V: TRBV11-3; size: NA; D: TRBD2; J: TRBJ2-1; DNA: TGTGCCAGCACCATAGCGGGATCTGGGTCCTACAATGAGCAGTTCTTC; CDR3: CASTIAGSGSYNEQFF
V: TRBV10-2; size: NA; D: TRBD1; J: TRBJ1-1; DNA: TGCGCCAGCAGTGAATACAGGACAGGGGGCACTGAAGCTTTCTTT; CDR3: CASSEYRTGGTEAFF
V: TRBV24-1; size: NA; D: NA; J: TRBJ2-2; DNA: TGTGCCACCAGTGGACCTAGAACCGGGGGGCTGGACACCGGGGAGCTGTTTTTT; CDR3: CATSGPRTGGLDTGELFF
V: TRBV29-1; size: NA; D: TRBD2; J: TRBJ2-7; DNA: TGCAGCGTTGATCCAGCGGGAGACTCCTACGAGCAGTACTTC; CDR3: CSVDPAGDSYEQYF
V: TRBV10-1; size: NA; D: NA; J: TRBJ2-2; DNA: TGCGCCAGCAGCGGTTCGAACACCGGGGAGCTGTTTTTT; CDR3: CASSGSNTGELFF
V: TRBV5-1; size: NA; D: NA; J: TRBJ1-1; DNA: TGCGCCAGCAGCGGGGGCCGAGATCCGAACACTGAAGCTTTCTTT; CDR3: CASSGGRDPNTEAFF
V: TRBV4-3; size: NA; D: TRBD1; J: TRBJ1-1; DNA: TGCGCCAGCAGCCAAGGAACAGGGGGCGCGAACACTGAAGCTTTCTTT; CDR3: CASSQGTGGANTEAFF
V: TRBV5-1; size: few; D: TRBD2; J: TRBJ2-7; DNA: TGCGCCAGCAGGCGAGACCCTAGCGGGGGTCAGTACTTC; CDR3: CASRRDPSGGQYF
V: TRBV6-2/TRBV6-3; size: NA; D: TRBD1; J: TRBJ2-7; DNA: TGTGCCAGCAGTTACTCGATGACAGGGTCCTCCTACGAGCAGTACTTC; CDR3: CASSYSMTGSSYEQYF
V: TRBV6-5; size: NA; D: NA; J: TRBJ1-1; DNA: TGTGCCAGCCAAAACCGACAGACGAACACTGAAGCTTTCTTT; CDR3: CASQNRQTNTEAFF
V: TRBV11-2; size: NA; D: NA; J: TRBJ1-6; DNA: TGTGCCAGCAGCATCAGGTTATTTGATTCACCCCTCCACTTT; CDR3: CASSIRLFDSPLHF
V: TRBV9; size: NA; D: TRBD2; J: TRBJ2-5; DNA: TGTGCCAGCAGCGCAAGAGGGAGGGGGACTAGCGGGATACAAGAGACCCAGTACTTC; CDR3: CASSARGRGTSGIQETQYF
V: TRBV12-5; size: NA; D: NA; J: TRBJ1-2; DNA: TGTGCTAGTGGTCAGACGCTAGGTTTTAACTATGGCTACACCTTC; CDR3: CASGQTLGFNYGYTF
V: TRBV11-2; size: NA; D: NA; J: TRBJ2-7; DNA: TGTGCCAGCAGCTTTGGTGGGAGTCGCCACGAGCAGTACTTC; CDR3: CASSFGGSRHEQYF
V: TRBV19; size: once; D: NA; J: TRBJ2-7; DNA: TGTGCCAGTAGTATAGCTGCAGGCCCCGGATACGAGCAGTACTTC; CDR3: CASSIAAGPGYEQYF
V: TRBV4-1; size: once; D: NA; J: TRBJ2-7; DNA: TGCGCCAGCAGCCTAGAGTTCGGGTCCTACGAGCAGTACTTC; CDR3: CASSLEFGSYEQYF
V: TRBV27; size: NA; D: NA; J: TRBJ2-6; DNA: TGTGCCAGCAGTTTATCGTGGGCGGGCGGGGCCAACGTCCTGACTTTC; CDR3: CASSLSWAGGANVLTF
V: TRBV5-1; size: NA; D: TRBD1; J: TRBJ2-7; DNA: TGCGCCAGCAGCTTGGGTTCACGGGACAGAGGGCAGTACTTC; CDR3: CASSLGSRDRGQYF
V: TRBV18; size: NA; D: TRBD1; J: TRBJ2-5; DNA: TGTGCCAGCTCAAGGGACAGGTCCCAAGAGACCCAGTACTTC; CDR3: CASSRDRSQETQYF
V: TRBV10-3; size: NA; D: NA; J: TRBJ1-1; DNA: TGTGCCATCAGTGATCGGGGAGGGGGCACTGAAGCTTTCTTT; CDR3: CAISDRGGGTEAFF
V: TRBV7-9; size: NA; D: TRBD2; J: TRBJ2-1; DNA: TGTGCCAGCAGCCCGACTAGCGGGAGTTCCTACAATGAGCAGTTCTTC; CDR3: CASSPTSGSSYNEQFF
V: TRBV6-4; size: few; D: TRBD2; J: TRBJ2-1; DNA: TGTGCCAGCAGTGAATCGGGAGGGGGGTACAATGAGCAGTTCTTC; CDR3: CASSESGGGYNEQFF
V: TRBV24-1; size: NA; D: TRBD1; J: TRBJ2-2; DNA: TGTGCCACCAGTGATTTGCGGGAAGGGGGCAGGACCGGGGAGCTGTTTTTT; CDR3: CATSDLREGGRTGELFF